A selection of T cell receptor beta chains follows, all from one sample in a study of T cells expressing NK-cell markers. One entry per CDR3 protein, without DNA, is what TCRdb gives after re-calling the 5' RACE reads. The listing records over 120,000 distinct CDR3 sequences. The sequenced sample was blood T cells: a sorted CD56 or NKG2C T cell subset, CD4+ or CD8+ T cells, or bulk PBMC T cells (not recorded which). All receptors come from a young man in good health. Each CDR3 is given with its conserved first and last residue. Clone size, where shown, is once, few, many, or a class for clones that have expanded.

size	V	J	length	CDR3
-	TRBV29-1	TRBJ2-7	14	CSVPGGGTSYEQYF
-	TRBV28	TRBJ1-1	14	CASSFQGAPTEAFF
-	TRBV23-1	TRBJ2-5	16	CASPPSSGSDVETQYF
-	TRBV6-5	TRBJ2-2	19	CASSYSYYRIDRSTGELFF
-	TRBV20-1	TRBJ2-5	11	CSARGQETQYF
medium-sized	TRBV7-9	TRBJ2-3	14	CASSLGGAQLAQYF
-	TRBV7-2	TRBJ2-1	21	CASSPYHLASGRDAPYNEQFF
-	TRBV27	TRBJ2-6	14	CASRRVSGANVLTF
-	TRBV4-3	TRBJ1-6	16	CASSQDGLGGNSPLHF
-	TRBV6-2/TRBV6-3	TRBJ2-7	11	CASSYGSEQYF
-	TRBV27	TRBJ2-2	14	CATGTIMNTGELFF
-	TRBV10-2	TRBJ2-1	14	CASSKDNSYNEQFF
-	TRBV5-4	TRBJ1-2	11	CASSTGAGYTF
-	TRBV6-1	TRBJ2-1	15	CASNSPSPPGDEQFF
-	TRBV7-2	TRBJ2-2	16	CASSLEEGPNTGELFF
-	TRBV7-2	TRBJ2-1	14	CASSSVGPYNEQFF
-	TRBV27	TRBJ2-1	12	CASRGGRNEQFF
-	TRBV18	TRBJ2-2	15	CASSYPGLASGELFF
-	TRBV5-6	TRBJ2-2	14	CASSLGSYTGELFF
-	TRBV5-1	TRBJ2-7	13	CASSRTGSNEQYF
-	TRBV4-2	TRBJ2-2	20	CASTLTYGVAGGPGTGELFF
-	TRBV15	TRBJ2-7	17	CATSRDLTMRGLYEQYF
-	TRBV27	TRBJ2-5	13	CASSLVFLETQYF
-	TRBV25-1	TRBJ2-7	15	CASRVDRGGAYEQYF
-	TRBV29-1	TRBJ2-2	13	CSATLAYDGELFF
-	TRBV28	TRBJ2-7	15	CASSLGTSSSYEQYF
-	TRBV5-1	TRBJ2-5	14	CASSFTGFQETQYF
-	TRBV28	TRBJ2-7	15	CASSFFRDSSYEQYF
-	TRBV5-6	TRBJ2-7	12	CASSYQSYEQYF